The 3 T cell receptor beta chains presented below share a single source sample, sequenced in a study of shared clonotypes between healthy human individuals. Sequenced by immunoSEQ multiplex PCR; TCRdb stores in-frame clones only, minus some. The sample has 2,500,000 or so clones, about 90% seen once; the top ten hold 0.3% to 0.45%. Material: naive CD4+ T cells from PBMCs. This sample's subset: CD45RA+ positively selected. The receptors were sampled from a young man in good health. Some clones in this sample may be carry-over from other donors' samples.

The V gene is TRBV7-3, the J gene TRBJ1-1, with 7 positions matching TRBD1. With V trimmed by 6 bases and J by 4 bases, 11 bases remained unmatched. This CDR3 has 15 residues. The germline gives CDR1 SGHTA, CDR2 FQGTGA. The CDR3 sequence is CASSRDRVGVTEAFF. In nucleotides, the CDR3 is TGTGCCAGCAGTCGAGACAGGGTCGGAGTCACTGAAGCTTTCTTT.

The chain recombines TRBV11-1 with TRBJ2-7; TRBD2 matches 9 bases. The CDR3 runs 14 residues. Germline CDR1 SGHAT, CDR2 FQDESV (reference sequence). Unmatched junction bases numbered 2, after V lost 3 bases and J lost 2 bases. In nucleotides, the CDR3 is TGTGCCAGCAGCTTTAGCGGGAGCACCTACGAGCAGTACTTC. It encodes CASSFSGSTYEQYF.

The chain combines TRBV7-9 with TRBJ1-4; tentatively, D is TRBD1 (6 bases). CDR3 length: 17 amino acids. Germline-derived CDR1 and CDR2 are SEHNR and FQNEAQ (reference sequence). The V end lost 5 bases, the J end lost 10 bases, and 26 bases lay between the germline ends. The CDR3 DNA sequence: TGTGCCAGCAGCGCCCGCGCGGGGGGGCGAGGTGAGGGAAAACTGTTTTTT. This translates into CASSARAGGRGEGKLFF.